These 25 T cell receptor beta chains were all obtained from the same sample, sequenced in a study of cytomegalovirus exposure and HLA in healthy donors. Clones were sequenced by immunoSEQ multiplex PCR, and TCRdb holds only the in-frame ones, with some missing. The sample has some 130,000 clones; around 80% are singletons. Sequenced: PBMCs. The receptor source for this set is a man between 25 and 39 years old in good health and CMV-seropositive.

This clone has a handful of counts. The chain has TRBV7-9 and TRBJ1-1, with D possibly matching TRBD1 (6 bases). This CDR3 has 16 residues. Per the germline V gene, CDR1 is SEHNR and CDR2 is FQNEAQ (reference sequence). V lost 5 bases, J lost 1 base, and 17 bases lay in between. Written as DNA, the CDR3 is TGTGCCAGCAGCCAACACGAGGGGGAACCGAACACTGAAGCTTTCTTT. Protein sequence: CASSQHEGEPNTEAFF.

This rearrangement joins TRBV30 to TRBJ2-5, with 9 positions matching TRBD1. This CDR3 is built from 14 residues. After removal of 1 base from V and 3 bases from J, the junction contained 3 bases not matched to a gene. Germline lookup yields CDR1 GTSNPN and CDR2 SVGIG (reference sequence). The CDR3 reads CAWSEQGAEETQYF. CDR3 DNA sequence: TGTGCCTGGAGTGAACAGGGGGCTGAAGAGACCCAGTACTTC.

This chain connects TRBV25-1 to TRBJ1-1; TRBD1 is a possible D gene (5 bases). Germline CDR1 is MGHDK and CDR2 is SYGVNS. This CDR3 spans 15 amino acids. Trimming removed 6 bases from V and 4 bases from J, with 18 bases in between. This chain's CDR3 is CASRGSSTGGTEAFF. CDR3 nucleotide sequence: TGTGCCAGCAGAGGGTCCTCTACGGGGGGCACTGAAGCTTTCTTT.

The V call is TRBV7-9, the J call TRBJ1-2, with 8 bases that match TRBD1. Germline CDR1 SEHNR, CDR2 FQNEAQ (reference sequence). This CDR3 has 14 residues. V dropped 4 bases and J dropped 2; count of bases not matched to a gene: 3. DNA of the CDR3: TGTGCCAGCAGCTGGACAGGGATAAACTATGGCTACACCTTC. It is translated as CASSWTGINYGYTF.

V usage is TRBV9 and J usage is TRBJ1-6; 7 positions agree with TRBD1. Germline V gene data show CDR1 as SGDLS and CDR2 as YYNGEE. The CDR3 contains 14 residues. The J segment lost 10 bases and the V segment lost 3 bases, leaving 7 bases of the junction unmatched. The CDR3 here is CASSARQGDSPLHF. Here the CDR3 DNA reads TGTGCCAGCAGCGCGCGACAGGGAGACTCACCCCTCCACTTT.

This clone was counted only a few times. The rearrangement links TRBV19 to TRBJ1-2, with a tentative D call TRBD1 (5 bases). Trimming removed 8 bases at V and 1 base at J, with 14 bases between. CDR1 is LNHDA and CDR2 is SQIVND in the germline V gene (reference sequence). This CDR3 region has 14 residues. The CDR3 coding sequence is TGTGCCAGTTCGACAGCGACTTTTAACTATGGCTACACCTTC. Encoded protein: CASSTATFNYGYTF.

This chain links TRBV4-1 with TRBJ2-1; 12 bases agree with TRBD1. V lost 3 bases and J lost 9; bases outside the gene matches: 12. From germline, CDR1 is MGHRA and CDR2 YSYEKL. The CDR3 consists of 17 residues. As DNA, the CDR3 is TGCGCCAGCAGCCACGTCATCCGGGACAGGGGGCGGAGTGAGCAGTTCTTC. Translating gives CASSHVIRDRGRSEQFF.

This clone has a single count. The genes are TRBV5-1 and TRBJ2-2; D may be TRBD2 (5 bases). The germline V gene has CDR1 SGHRS and CDR2 YFSETQ. The CDR3 length is 15 residues. Trimming left V 4 bases short and J 6 bases short, with 16 bases between. CDR3 DNA: TGCGCCAGCAGCCGTACACTAGTGATATCCGGGGAGCTGTTTTTT. Protein: CASSRTLVISGELFF.

The chain uses TRBV9 and TRBJ2-6; the D gene is possibly TRBD2 (6 bases). V was shortened by 4 bases and J by 0 bases, with 11 bases between the two germline ends. This CDR3 contains 16 residues. Per the germline V gene, CDR1 is SGDLS and CDR2 is YYNGEE. CDR3 residues: CASSPRGLSGANVLTF. CDR3 DNA: TGTGCCAGCAGCCCGAGGGGACTCTCTGGGGCCAACGTCCTGACTTTC.

J is TRBJ2-6 and V is TRBV27; TRBD1 matches at 8 bases. The length of the CDR3 is 18 residues. V gave up 2 bases and J gave up 0 bases; unmatched junction bases: 6. Germline V gene data show CDR1 as MNHEY and CDR2 as SMNVEV (reference sequence). The CDR3 is CASSLRAGQVSGANVLTF. The CDR3 DNA follows: TGTGCCAGCAGTTTAAGGGCGGGACAGGTCTCTGGGGCCAACGTCCTGACTTTC. The full variable domain, with the rest looked up from reference TRBV27 and TRBJ2-6, is EAQVTQNPRYLITVTGKKLTVTCSQNMNHEYMSWYRQDPGLGLRQIYYSMNVEVTDKGDVPEGYKVSRKEKRNFPLILESPSPNQTSLYFCASSLRAGQVSGANVLTFGAGSRLTVL.

V usage is TRBV6-5 and J usage is TRBJ2-7; the D is unclear. Germline CDR1 MNHEY, CDR2 SVGAGI. The ends were cut back, 0 bases at V and 2 bases at J, with 5 bases in the middle. There are 13 residues in the CDR3. CDR3 residues: CASSYSYTYEQYF. For the CDR3, the DNA is TGTGCCAGCAGTTACTCCTATACCTACGAGCAGTACTTC.

The V gene is TRBV12-5, the J gene TRBJ1-1; D unclear. Trimming removed 6 bases from V and 1 base from J, with 12 bases in between. The CDR3 is 14 residues long. Germline loops: CDR1 LGHNT, CDR2 FRNRAP. CDR3 DNA sequence: TGTGCTAGTGGATCCTCACTTGGGAACACTGAAGCTTTCTTT. This translates into CASGSSLGNTEAFF. Supplemented by reference TRBV12-5 and TRBJ1-1, the full variable domain reads DARVTQTPRHKVTEMGQEVTMRCQPILGHNTVFWYRQTMMQGLELLAYFRNRAPLDDSGMPKDRFSAEMPDATLATLKIQPSEPRDSAVYFCASGSSLGNTEAFFGQGTRLTVV.

The chain links TRBV7-7 to TRBJ1-1, with D hard to call. This CDR3 region has 13 residues. The germline CDR1 and CDR2 sequences are SSHAT and FNYEAQ (reference sequence). V was pared by 7 bases and J by 4 bases, with 13 bases between. The CDR3 bases are TGTGCCAGCATGGAGACGGGGAGCACTGAAGCTTTCTTT. Translation gives CASMETGSTEAFF.

In this sample, this clone turned up a few times. The chain joins TRBV4-2 to TRBJ2-7, with TRBD2 identical over 12 bases. This CDR3 contains 18 residues. Trimming at V came to 1 base and at J to 0 bases, leaving 7 bases not matched to a gene. Germline V gene lookup returns CDR1 LGHNA and CDR2 YNFKEQ. The CDR3 spells CASSQGRMTSGGSYEQYF. CDR3 nucleotides: TGTGCCAGCAGCCAAGGGCGAATGACTAGCGGGGGCTCCTACGAGCAGTACTTC.

V and J are TRBV10-1 and TRBJ2-2; TRBD2 agrees at 15 bases. Germline loops: CDR1 WNHNN, CDR2 SYGVQD (reference sequence). This CDR3 comprises 19 residues. V lost 11 bases, J lost 4 bases, and 17 bases stayed unmatched. CDR3 amino acids: CAGIGLAGGDPRVTGELFF. In DNA, the CDR3 is TGCGCCGGGATAGGACTAGCGGGAGGGGATCCCCGGGTCACCGGGGAGCTGTTTTTT.

This clone was picked up a small number of times. The chain couples TRBV4-2 to TRBJ2-5; 15 nucleotides agree with TRBD2. Germline V CDR1 and CDR2: LGHNA, YNFKEQ. The CDR3 contains 17 residues. J gave up 3 bases and V 1 base, and 3 bases lay outside the gene matches. DNA for the CDR3: TGTGCCAGCAGCCAAGTCGGACTAGCGGGAGGGGAAGAGACCCAGTACTTC. Translated, it gives CASSQVGLAGGEETQYF.

The chain has TRBV9 and TRBJ1-3; 9 nucleotides match TRBD1. Germline V lookup: CDR1 SGDLS, CDR2 YYNGEE. This CDR3 is 17 amino acids long. V trimming: 3 bases; J trimming: 0 bases; junction bases outside the gene matches: 7. The CDR3 reads CASSATYRGLSGNTIYF. CDR3 nucleotide sequence: TGTGCCAGCAGCGCGACCTACAGGGGGCTCTCTGGAAACACCATATATTTT.

This clone was seen just once. The chain employs TRBV18 and TRBJ1-2, with a weak D call TRBD1 (5 bases). V was shortened by 10 bases and J by 1 base, with 13 bases between the two germline ends. Germline V gene lookup returns CDR1 KGHSH and CDR2 LQKENI. CDR3 length equals 13 residues. The CDR3 region is CATATGGNYGYTF. In DNA, the CDR3 is TGTGCCACCGCTACCGGGGGTAACTATGGCTACACCTTC.

The chain links TRBV7-2 to TRBJ1-1, with 7 nucleotides matching TRBD1. J gave up 2 bases and V 2 bases, and 5 bases lay outside the gene matches. The V gene's germline CDR1 is SGHTA and CDR2 FQGNSA. This CDR3 is built from 15 residues. CDR3 DNA sequence: TGTGCCAGCAGCTTATGGGGACAGATAAACACTGAAGCTTTCTTT. As protein: CASSLWGQINTEAFF.

The chain is built from TRBV10-1 and TRBJ2-1; 9 bases fit TRBD2. The CDR3 consists of 18 residues. The ends lost 0 bases at V and 5 bases at J; junction bases unmatched: 11. CDR1 is WNHNN, CDR2 SYGVQD, per germline (reference sequence). The chain's CDR3 is CASSESWGAGGRHNEQFF. The CDR3, as DNA: TGCGCCAGCAGTGAGTCGTGGGGAGCGGGAGGCCGACACAATGAGCAGTTCTTC.

This clone is a singleton in its sample. The chain links TRBV27 to TRBJ2-1; D is ambiguous. V was trimmed by 2 bases and J by 0 bases, leaving 5 bases between them. CDR1 and CDR2 (germline): MNHEY, SMNVEV (reference sequence). This CDR3 is 14 amino acids long. CDR3 bases: TGTGCCAGCAGTTTAGAGAACTCCTACAATGAGCAGTTCTTC. It yields the protein CASSLENSYNEQFF.

The J gene is TRBJ2-7, the V gene TRBV5-5, with D possibly matching TRBD2 (6 bases). V dropped 0 bases and J dropped 2 bases, with 12 bases sitting between them. CDR3 length: 15 residues. Germline V gene data show CDR1 as SGHKS and CDR2 as YYEKEE (reference sequence). The CDR3 here is CASSLGLAVPYEQYF. In DNA, the CDR3 is TGTGCCAGCAGCTTGGGATTAGCGGTTCCCTACGAGCAGTACTTC. Using reference TRBV5-5 and TRBJ2-7 for the parts outside the CDR3, the full variable domain is DAGVTQSPTHLIKTRGQQVTLRCSPISGHKSVSWYQQVLGQGPQFIFQYYEKEERGRGNFPDRFSARQFPNYSSELNVNALLLGDSALYLCASSLGLAVPYEQYFGPGTRLTVT.

The genes are TRBV7-9 and TRBJ2-5, with TRBD2 matching 10 bases. V trimming: 8 bases; J trimming: 5 bases; junction bases outside the gene matches: 14. Germline lookup yields CDR1 SEHNR and CDR2 FQNEAQ (reference sequence). This CDR3 has 16 residues. The CDR3 bases are TGTGCCAGCCAGGGGCTAGCGGGGGACCATTGGGAGACCCAGTACTTC. This codes for CASQGLAGDHWETQYF.

The V call is TRBV29-1, the J call TRBJ2-2, with D hard to call. The CDR3 consists of 12 residues. Germline V lookup: CDR1 SQVTM, CDR2 ANQGSEA. Trimming removed 0 bases from V and 7 bases from J, with 6 bases in between. The CDR3 DNA follows: TGCAGCGTTGAAGAGTTCGGCGGGGAGCTGTTTTTT. Protein: CSVEEFGGELFF.

The rearrangement joins TRBV9 to TRBJ2-2; a possible D gene is TRBD1 (5 bases). The V end lost 4 bases, the J end lost 1 base, and 17 bases lay between the germline ends. The CDR3 consists of 17 residues. The V gene's germline CDR1 is SGDLS and CDR2 YYNGEE. The CDR3 coding sequence is TGTGCCAGCAGCCCCCGCGACAGTTTCTTGAACACCGGGGAGCTGTTTTTT. Translated, it gives CASSPRDSFLNTGELFF.